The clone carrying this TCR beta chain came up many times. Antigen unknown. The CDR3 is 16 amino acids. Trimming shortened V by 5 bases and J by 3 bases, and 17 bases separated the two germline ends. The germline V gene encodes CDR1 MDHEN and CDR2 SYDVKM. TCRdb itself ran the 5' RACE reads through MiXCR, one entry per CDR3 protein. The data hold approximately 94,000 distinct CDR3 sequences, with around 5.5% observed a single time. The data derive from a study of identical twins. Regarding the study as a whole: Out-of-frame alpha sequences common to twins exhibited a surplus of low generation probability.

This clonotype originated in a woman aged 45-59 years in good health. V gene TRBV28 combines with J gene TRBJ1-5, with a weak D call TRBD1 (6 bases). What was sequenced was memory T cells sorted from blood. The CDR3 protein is CASSRGGASNNQPQHF. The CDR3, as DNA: TGTGCCAGCAGTCGCGGGGGCGCTTCGAACAATCAGCCCCAGCATTTT.